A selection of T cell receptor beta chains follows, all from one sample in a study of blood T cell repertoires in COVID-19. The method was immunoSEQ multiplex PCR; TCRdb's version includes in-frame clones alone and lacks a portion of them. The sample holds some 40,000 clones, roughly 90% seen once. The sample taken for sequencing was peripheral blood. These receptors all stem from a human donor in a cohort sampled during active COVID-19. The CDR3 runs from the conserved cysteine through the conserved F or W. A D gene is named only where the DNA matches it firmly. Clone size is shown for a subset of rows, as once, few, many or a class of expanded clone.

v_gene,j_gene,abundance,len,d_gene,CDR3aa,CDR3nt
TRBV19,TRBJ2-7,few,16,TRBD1,CASSIAGTGATYEQYF,TGTGCCAGTAGTATTGCCGGGACAGGGGCCACCTACGAGCAGTACTTC
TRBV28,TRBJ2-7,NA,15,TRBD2,CASSGTSGGVYEQYF,TGTGCCAGCAGCGGAACTAGCGGGGGAGTTTACGAGCAGTACTTC
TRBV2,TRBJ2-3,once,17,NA,CASSLLARPSSTDTQYF,TGTGCCAGCAGTCTCCTAGCGCGTCCTTCTAGCACAGATACGCAGTATTTT
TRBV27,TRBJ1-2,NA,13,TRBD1,CASSSGLGTGETF,TGTGCCAGCAGTTCGGGACTAGGGACAGGGGAAACCTTC
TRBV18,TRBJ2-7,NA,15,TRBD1,CASSPPGTGRYEQYF,TGTGCCAGCTCACCACCCGGGACAGGGCGGTACGAGCAGTACTTC
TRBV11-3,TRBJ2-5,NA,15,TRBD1,CASSLGQGAQETQYF,TGTGCCAGCAGCCTTGGACAGGGGGCACAAGAGACCCAGTACTTC
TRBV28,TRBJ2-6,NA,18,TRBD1,CASSLPGQGAFGANVLTF,TGTGCCAGCAGTTTACCGGGACAGGGGGCTTTTGGGGCCAACGTCCTGACTTTC
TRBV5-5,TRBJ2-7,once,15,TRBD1,CASSLDRESSYEQYF,TGTGCCAGCAGCCTTGACAGGGAAAGCTCCTACGAGCAGTACTTC
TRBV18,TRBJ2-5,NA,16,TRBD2,CASSPPSGGAGETQYF,TGTGCCAGCTCACCACCTAGCGGGGGGGCCGGAGAGACCCAGTACTTC
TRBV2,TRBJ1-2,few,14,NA,CASSAQRGNYGYTF,TGTGCCAGCAGTGCCCAGCGAGGTAACTATGGCTACACCTTC
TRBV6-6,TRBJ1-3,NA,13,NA,CASKDSSGNTIYF,TGTGCCAGCAAAGACAGCTCTGGAAACACCATATATTTT
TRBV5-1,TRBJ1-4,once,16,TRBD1,CASSNRDRVTNEKLFF,TGCGCCAGCAGCAACCGGGACAGAGTAACTAATGAAAAACTGTTTTTT
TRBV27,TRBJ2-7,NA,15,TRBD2,CASSLSGGGRDEQYF,TGTGCCAGCAGTTTATCGGGCGGGGGTAGGGACGAGCAGTACTTC
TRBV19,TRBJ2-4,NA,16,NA,CASSPQGSWDKNIQYF,TGTGCCAGTAGTCCACAGGGCTCCTGGGACAAAAACATTCAGTACTTC
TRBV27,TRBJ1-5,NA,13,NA,CASYWIRGQPQHF,TGTGCCAGCTACTGGATTCGGGGTCAGCCCCAGCATTTT
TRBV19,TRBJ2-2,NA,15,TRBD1,CASTAGQGTPGELFF,TGTGCCAGTACAGCGGGACAGGGGACACCCGGGGAGCTGTTTTTT
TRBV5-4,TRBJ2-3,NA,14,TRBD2,CASSFLTSTETQYF,TGTGCCAGCAGCTTCCTGACTAGCACAGAGACGCAGTATTTT
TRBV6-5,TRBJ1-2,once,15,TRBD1,CASSYRDRGHYGYTF,TGTGCCAGCAGTTACCGGGACAGGGGACACTATGGCTACACCTTC
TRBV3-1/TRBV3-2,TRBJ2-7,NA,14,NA,CASSQIAGLVEQYF,TGTGCCAGCAGCCAAATCGCGGGGCTCGTCGAGCAGTACTTC
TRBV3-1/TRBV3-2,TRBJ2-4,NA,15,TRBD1,CASSLTGTGRNIQYF,TGTGCCAGCAGCCTAACCGGGACAGGGAGGAACATTCAGTACTTC
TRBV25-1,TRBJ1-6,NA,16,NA,CASIGTHSSYNSPLHF,TGTGCCAGCATCGGGACTCATAGCTCCTATAATTCACCCCTCCACTTT
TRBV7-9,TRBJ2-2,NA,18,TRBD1,CASSPRTGVTANTGELFF,TGTGCCAGCAGCCCCCGAACAGGGGTGACCGCGAACACCGGGGAGCTGTTTTTT
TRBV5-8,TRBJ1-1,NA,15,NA,CASSVKTTGNTEAFF,TGTGCCAGCAGCGTGAAAACTACAGGCAACACTGAAGCTTTCTTT
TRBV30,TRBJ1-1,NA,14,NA,CAWRRGRGDTEAFF,TGTGCCTGGAGAAGGGGCCGCGGGGACACTGAAGCTTTCTTT
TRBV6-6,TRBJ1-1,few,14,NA,CASNNIGGTGEAFF,TGTGCCAGCAATAACATAGGGGGAACAGGTGAAGCTTTCTTT
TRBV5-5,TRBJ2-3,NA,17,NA,CASSSVGGDPTTDTQYF,TGTGCCAGCAGCTCGGTAGGCGGGGACCCAACCACAGATACGCAGTATTTT
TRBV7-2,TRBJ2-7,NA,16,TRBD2,CASSQPGLAGAYEQYF,TGTGCCAGCAGCCAGCCGGGACTAGCGGGGGCCTACGAGCAGTACTTC
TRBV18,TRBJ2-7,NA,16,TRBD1,CASSPRPAQGFYEQYF,TGTGCCAGCTCACCCCGCCCCGCACAGGGGTTCTACGAGCAGTACTTC
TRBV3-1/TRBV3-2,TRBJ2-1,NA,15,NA,CASSQWVASDHEQFF,TGTGCCAGCAGCCAATGGGTGGCTAGCGACCATGAGCAGTTCTTC
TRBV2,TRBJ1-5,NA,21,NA,CASSEAGWRFFRGSRNQPQHF,TGTGCCAGCAGTGAAGCTGGTTGGCGGTTTTTCCGGGGATCGCGCAATCAGCCCCAGCATTTT
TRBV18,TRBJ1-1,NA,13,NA,CASSPPDSYEAFF,TGTGCCAGCTCACCGCCCGACAGTTATGAAGCTTTCTTT
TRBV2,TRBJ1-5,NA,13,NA,CASSGRGNQPQHF,TGTGCCAGCAGTGGGAGGGGAAATCAGCCCCAGCATTTT
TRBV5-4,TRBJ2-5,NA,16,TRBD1,CASSLSGTGGGKTQYF,TGTGCCAGCAGCTTGTCCGGGACAGGGGGCGGAAAGACCCAGTACTTC